The rows below give T cell receptor beta chains drawn from one sample of a study of blood T cell repertoires in COVID-19. Only in-frame clones appear in the TCRdb table, and some are missing; sequencing was by immunoSEQ multiplex PCR. The table shows 150,000 to 200,000 clones, with about nine tenths occurring only once. Source material: peripheral blood. These receptors were taken from a man in his 60s with active or convalescent COVID-19. Both conserved end residues are part of each CDR3. A D gene is named only where the DNA matches it firmly. The size of a clone is reported for some rows only, either as once, few or many, or as a class for expanded clones.

V	D	J	size	CDR3	DNA
TRBV10-1	-	TRBJ1-2	-	CASSESRRTNYGYTF	TGCGCCAGCAGTGAGTCGCGGAGGACTAACTATGGCTACACCTTC
TRBV7-6	-	TRBJ2-1	-	CASSLDILAYNEQFF	TGTGCCAGCAGCTTAGATATATTAGCCTACAATGAGCAGTTCTTC
TRBV6-6	TRBD1	TRBJ1-3	once	CASRTGVTGNTIYF	TGTGCCAGCAGGACAGGGGTGACGGGAAACACCATATATTTT
TRBV4-2	-	TRBJ2-7	-	CASRPGSSYEQYF	TGTGCCAGCAGGCCAGGGTCTTCTTACGAGCAGTACTTC
TRBV7-5	-	TRBJ1-1	-	CVRNTGCTEAFF	TGTGTCAGAAACACAGGGTGCACTGAAGCTTTCTTT
TRBV18	-	TRBJ2-7	once	CASSPQGNWGEQYF	TGTGCCAGCTCACCTCAGGGTAATTGGGGCGAGCAGTACTTC
TRBV6-5	TRBD1	TRBJ1-6	-	CASSYRTGGVDSPLHF	TGTGCCAGCAGTTACCGGACAGGGGGAGTTGATTCACCCCTCCACTTT
TRBV29-1	TRBD1	TRBJ2-7	-	CSVEGYRGFYEQYF	TGCAGCGTTGAAGGCTACAGGGGGTTTTACGAGCAGTACTTC
TRBV19	-	TRBJ1-1	-	CASSTGRTEAFF	TGTGCCAGTAGTACAGGGCGCACTGAAGCTTTCTTT
TRBV5-1	-	TRBJ2-7	-	CASSLNYGGPGYEQYF	TGCGCCAGCAGCTTGAACTACGGGGGACCCGGGTACGAGCAGTACTTC
TRBV20-1	TRBD1	TRBJ1-2	few	CSASPQTGAPRGYTF	TGCAGTGCTAGTCCCCAGACAGGGGCCCCCAGGGGCTACACCTTC
TRBV7-9	TRBD1	TRBJ1-5	-	CASSRDRDQPQHF	TGTGCCAGCAGTCGAGACAGGGATCAGCCCCAGCATTTT
TRBV3-1/TRBV3-2	TRBD1	TRBJ1-5	-	CASSPHRGKGGNQPQHF	TGTGCCAGCAGTCCTCACAGGGGGAAAGGTGGCAATCAGCCCCAGCATTTT
TRBV11-1	-	TRBJ2-1	-	CASSLAGGTWDNEQFF	TGTGCCAGCAGCTTAGCGGGAGGAACATGGGACAATGAGCAGTTCTTC
TRBV7-9	-	TRBJ2-5	-	CASSLLYRETQYF	TGTGCCAGCAGCCTCCTCTACCGAGAGACCCAGTACTTC
TRBV29-1	-	TRBJ1-3	-	CSVGDYGVGNTIYF	TGCAGCGTTGGGGACTACGGGGTTGGAAACACCATATATTTT
TRBV5-4	-	TRBJ2-3	-	CASSPGVKGTDTQYF	TGTGCCAGCAGCCCAGGGGTGAAGGGCACAGATACGCAGTATTTT
TRBV11-3	TRBD2	TRBJ2-2	-	CASSPRTLAGGPGELFF	TGTGCCAGCAGCCCGCGCACGTTAGCGGGGGGTCCCGGGGAGCTGTTTTTT
TRBV7-9	TRBD2	TRBJ2-3	-	CASSGLGGADTQYF	TGTGCCAGCAGCGGCCTCGGGGGGGCAGATACGCAGTATTTT
TRBV9	-	TRBJ2-2	-	CASTSRTGELFF	TGTGCCAGCACCTCGCGAACCGGGGAGCTGTTTTTT
TRBV10-3	-	TRBJ1-2	-	CAIRQGAEDYGYTF	TGTGCCATCAGGCAGGGCGCCGAGGACTATGGCTACACCTTC
TRBV2	TRBD1	TRBJ1-5	-	CASSKDRGNQPQHF	TGTGCCAGCAGTAAAGACAGGGGAAATCAGCCCCAGCATTTT
TRBV25-1	-	TRBJ1-1	-	CASSHRGAVAEAFF	TGTGCCAGCAGCCACCGGGGGGCGGTCGCTGAAGCTTTCTTT
TRBV5-1	-	TRBJ1-1	-	CASSYGTLNTEAFF	TGCGCCAGCAGCTATGGGACTCTGAACACTGAAGCTTTCTTT
TRBV10-3	-	TRBJ2-7	-	CAISDLLRDALPTYEQYF	TGTGCCATCAGTGACCTACTGCGCGATGCACTTCCTACCTACGAGCAGTACTTC
TRBV24-1	-	TRBJ1-6	-	CATSDRGQSSYNSPLHF	TGTGCCACCAGTGACCGCGGACAGAGCTCCTATAATTCACCCCTCCACTTT
TRBV2	TRBD2	TRBJ2-7	-	CASSEGLAGGSDEQYF	TGTGCCAGCAGTGAAGGGCTAGCGGGGGGAAGCGACGAGCAGTACTTC
TRBV6-6	TRBD1	TRBJ2-7	-	CASSTTGTGIDYEQYF	TGTGCCAGCAGTACAACCGGGACAGGGATCGACTACGAGCAGTACTTC
TRBV11-3	TRBD2	TRBJ2-3	-	CASSPPGRDTQYF	TGTGCCAGCAGTCCACCCGGGAGGGATACGCAGTATTTT
TRBV5-6	TRBD1	TRBJ2-1	-	CASSSIGQGNEQFF	TGTGCCAGCAGCTCGATTGGACAGGGCAATGAGCAGTTCTTC
TRBV11-3	-	TRBJ2-1	-	CASSLNAGSYNEQFF	TGTGCCAGCAGCTTAAATGCAGGCTCCTACAATGAGCAGTTCTTC
TRBV19	TRBD2	TRBJ2-1	once	CASSAGGYEQFF	TGTGCCAGTAGCGCGGGGGGCTATGAGCAGTTCTTC
TRBV11-1	-	TRBJ1-6	-	CASSFRQGRGSSPLHF	TGTGCCAGCAGCTTCCGTCAGGGCAGGGGAAGTTCACCCCTCCACTTT
TRBV29-1	-	TRBJ1-1	-	CSTGGGPNTEAFF	TGCAGCACCGGGGGGGGCCCGAACACTGAAGCTTTCTTT
TRBV24-1	-	TRBJ2-2	-	CATSDSLVGDTGELFF	TGTGCCACCAGTGATAGTCTGGTAGGGGACACCGGGGAGCTGTTTTTT
TRBV7-8	-	TRBJ2-3	-	CASSLQGGGNTDTQYF	TGTGCCAGCAGCTTACAAGGCGGGGGCAACACAGATACGCAGTATTTT
TRBV29-1	-	TRBJ2-3	-	CSAQGDTDTQYF	TGCAGCGCACAGGGAGACACAGATACGCAGTATTTT
TRBV25-1	TRBD1	TRBJ2-3	-	CASKGQGTDTQYF	TGTGCCAGCAAGGGACAGGGCACAGATACGCAGTATTTT
TRBV6-1	-	TRBJ1-4	-	CASSDVGGDEKLFF	TGTGCCAGCAGTGACGTAGGGGGGGATGAAAAACTGTTTTTT
TRBV7-9	-	TRBJ2-3	-	CASSFLAGTSTDTQYF	TGTGCCAGCAGCTTCTTGGCGGGGACTAGCACAGATACGCAGTATTTT
TRBV6-5	TRBD1	TRBJ1-2	-	CASRYRQGASYGYTF	TGTGCCAGCAGGTACCGACAGGGGGCCAGCTATGGCTACACCTTC
TRBV12-5	-	TRBJ2-2	-	CARPPGQRELFF	TGTGCTCGGCCCCCAGGGCAAAGGGAGCTGTTTTTT
TRBV15	TRBD1	TRBJ1-3	once	CATSRDLTGGNTIYF	TGTGCCACCAGCAGAGATCTGACAGGGGGAAACACCATATATTTT
TRBV5-5	-	TRBJ1-5	-	CASSLAYYSNQPQHF	TGTGCCAGCAGCTTGGCTTATTATAGCAATCAGCCCCAGCATTTT
TRBV6-6	TRBD1	TRBJ1-4	-	CASTASGTGPEKLFF	TGTGCCAGCACCGCCTCCGGGACAGGGCCCGAAAAACTGTTTTTT
TRBV11-1	TRBD1	TRBJ2-7	once	CASSLDRVNEQYF	TGTGCCAGCAGCCTGGACAGGGTCAACGAGCAGTACTTC
TRBV18	-	TRBJ2-1	-	CASSLASEQFF	TGTGCCAGCTCACTAGCTTCTGAGCAGTTCTTC
TRBV27	TRBD1	TRBJ2-7	-	CASSLGTGGAYEQYF	TGTGCCAGCAGTTTGGGGACAGGGGGCGCATACGAGCAGTACTTC
TRBV6-5	TRBD2	TRBJ2-1	-	CASRVTSGKSYEQFF	TGTGCCAGCAGGGTGACTAGCGGGAAGTCGTATGAGCAGTTCTTC
TRBV10-1	TRBD2	TRBJ2-3	-	CASSGGLAGSTDTQYF	TGCGCCAGCAGTGGGGGACTAGCGGGTAGCACAGATACGCAGTATTTT
TRBV5-1	-	TRBJ1-1	-	CASSLDSTEAFF	TGCGCCAGCAGCCTTGACAGCACTGAAGCTTTCTTT
TRBV7-9	TRBD1	TRBJ1-4	-	CASSPRTGWGEKLFF	TGTGCCAGCAGCCCCAGGACAGGTTGGGGAGAAAAACTGTTTTTT
TRBV7-2	-	TRBJ1-1	-	CASSSVPSAEAFF	TGTGCCAGCAGCTCGGTCCCATCCGCTGAAGCTTTCTTT
TRBV6-5	-	TRBJ1-5	once	CASKEGRQPQHF	TGTGCCAGCAAAGAAGGGAGGCAGCCCCAGCATTTT
TRBV5-6	TRBD1	TRBJ1-4	-	CASSSGQPNEKLFF	TGTGCCAGCAGCTCGGGACAGCCTAATGAAAAACTGTTTTTT